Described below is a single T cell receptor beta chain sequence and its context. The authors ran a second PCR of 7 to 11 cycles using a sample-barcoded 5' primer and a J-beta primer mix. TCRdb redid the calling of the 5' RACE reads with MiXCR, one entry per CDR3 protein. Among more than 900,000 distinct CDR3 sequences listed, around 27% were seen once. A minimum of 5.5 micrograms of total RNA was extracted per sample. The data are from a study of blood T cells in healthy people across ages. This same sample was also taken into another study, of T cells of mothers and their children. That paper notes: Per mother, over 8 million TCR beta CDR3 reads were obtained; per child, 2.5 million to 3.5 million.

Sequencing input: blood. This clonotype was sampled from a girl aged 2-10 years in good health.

CDR3: CARRLDREQFF. The CDR3 DNA reads TGTGCCAGAAGACTAGATCGGGAGCAGTTCTTC. The chain links TRBV2 to TRBJ2-1; maybe TRBD2 (6 bases). CDR3 length: 11 amino acids. V dropped 9 bases and J dropped 10 bases, with 13 bases sitting between them. CDR1 SNHLY and CDR2 FYNNEI come from the germline V gene.